This entry lists 13 T cell receptor beta chains sequenced from one sample in a study of blood T cell repertoires in COVID-19. The data were produced by immunoSEQ multiplex PCR, yet TCRdb's version contains in-frame clones alone and is incomplete. The sample records a few hundred thousand clones, around 90% being singletons. The sample taken for sequencing was peripheral blood. The receptors were sampled from a young adult with COVID-19, enrolled during active disease.

A single count supports this clone. The chain recombines TRBV6-5 with TRBJ2-7; TRBD2 might be the D (5 bases). The CDR3 loop spans 16 amino acids. Trimming stripped 3 bases from V and 0 bases from J, with 15 bases between. Germline V lookup: CDR1 MNHEY, CDR2 SVGAGI. The CDR3 DNA follows: TGTGCCAGCAGTTATTTGAGGGAGAACAGCTCCTACGAGCAGTACTTC. It specifies CASSYLRENSSYEQYF.

This chain uses TRBV5-6 with TRBJ2-7; D remains unclear. V was clipped by 1 base and J by 5 bases, with 10 bases between them. The CDR3 is 13 amino acids. Germline V gene data show CDR1 as SGHDT and CDR2 as YYEEEE. In DNA, the CDR3 is TGTGCCAGCAGCTTGAACGCCGGAGACGAGCAGTACTTC. This translates into CASSLNAGDEQYF.

The rearrangement uses TRBV10-3 and TRBJ1-1; D gene ambiguous. The CDR3 extends over 12 amino acids. The germline V and J ends were trimmed by 3 bases and 4 bases, with 6 bases remaining between them. Germline V gives CDR1 ENHRY, CDR2 SYGVKD. CDR3 in amino acids: CAISDSRTEAFF. In nucleotides, the CDR3 is TGTGCCATCAGTGACAGTCGCACTGAAGCTTTCTTT.

The V gene is TRBV6-1, the J gene TRBJ2-6; D is ambiguous. Trimming pared 2 bases from V and 0 bases from J, leaving 5 bases between. The CDR3 sequence is 15 residues long. Per the germline V gene, CDR1 is MNHNS and CDR2 is SASEGT. CDR3 residues: CASSETASGANVLTF. The DNA of the CDR3 is TGTGCCAGCAGTGAAACAGCCTCTGGGGCCAACGTCCTGACTTTC.

This chain connects TRBV4-1 to TRBJ2-7; perhaps TRBD2 as D (6 bases). V was trimmed by 0 bases and J by 1 base, leaving 10 bases between them. Germline-derived CDR1 and CDR2 are MGHRA and YSYEKL. This CDR3 region has 15 residues. The CDR3 loop reads CASSQEGTVSYEQYF. For the CDR3, the DNA is TGCGCCAGCAGCCAAGAGGGGACTGTTTCCTACGAGCAGTACTTC.

The gene calls are TRBV5-6 and TRBJ1-5, with D perhaps TRBD1 (5 bases). The V end lost 3 bases, the J end lost 4 bases, and 11 bases lay between the germline ends. CDR1 and CDR2 from the germline V gene are SGHDT and YYEEEE. The CDR3 is 14 residues long. This CDR3 reads CASSWGVTNQPQHF. CDR3 DNA: TGTGCCAGCAGCTGGGGGGTCACGAATCAGCCCCAGCATTTT.

This chain links TRBV4-1 with TRBJ2-5; 10 bases agree with TRBD2. The ends lost 4 bases at V and 7 bases at J; junction bases unmatched: 3. This CDR3 comprises 13 residues. Looked up from germline, CDR1 is MGHRA and CDR2 is YSYEKL. In DNA form, the CDR3 reads TGCGCCAGCAGCCCGGGGACTAGCGTGACCCAGTACTTC. Translating it yields CASSPGTSVTQYF.

The chain couples TRBV24-1 to TRBJ2-1; 7 bases are shared with TRBD2. The CDR3 spans 11 residues. V lost 8 bases, J lost 11 bases, and 5 bases stayed unmatched. CDR1 and CDR2 (germline): KGHDR, SFDVKD. The CDR3 region is CATKLREKQFF. CDR3 nucleotides: TGTGCCACCAAGCTGCGGGAGAAGCAGTTCTTC.

V is TRBV14 and J is TRBJ1-5; no reliable D call. Germline CDR1 is SGHDN and CDR2 is FVKESK. Trimming left V 4 bases short and J 6 bases short, with 7 bases between. The CDR3 is 12 residues long. CDR3 amino acids: CASSLGTQPQHF. The DNA of the CDR3 is TGTGCCAGCAGCCTCGGTACTCAGCCCCAGCATTTT.

The J gene is TRBJ1-1, the V gene TRBV29-1; tentative D call: TRBD1 (5 bases). The V gene's germline CDR1 is SQVTM and CDR2 ANQGSEA. This CDR3 is 14 amino acids long. Trimming took off 4 bases at V and 0 bases at J, with 12 bases between the two ends. The CDR3 DNA follows: TGCAGCGTTGGGGGGGTCACTTTGAACACTGAAGCTTTCTTT. The encoded protein is CSVGGVTLNTEAFF.

The chain uses TRBV7-2 and TRBJ2-2; TRBD1 matches 7 bases. The CDR3 is 13 amino acids. The junction had 3 bases not matched to a gene; V was cut back by 5 bases and J by 6 bases. The germline CDR1 and CDR2 sequences are SGHTA and FQGNSA. The DNA of the CDR3 is TGTGCCAGCAGCCGACAGGGTTCCGGGGAGCTGTTTTTT. Its protein is CASSRQGSGELFF. The variable domain in full, with the rest retrieved from reference TRBV7-2 and TRBJ2-2, is GAGVSQSPSNKVTEKGKDVELRCDPISGHTALYWYRQSLGQGLEFLIYFQGNSAPDKSGLPSDRFSAERTGGSVSTLTIQRTQQEDSAVYLCASSRQGSGELFFGEGSRLTVL.

This clone was observed a single time. This chain connects TRBV29-1 to TRBJ2-1; 12 bases fit TRBD2. This CDR3 spans 17 amino acids. The V and J ends lost 0 bases and 3 bases, in that order; junction bases with no gene match: 6. From germline, CDR1 is SQVTM and CDR2 ANQGSEA. The CDR3 bases are TGCAGCGTTGAAGATTCACGGACTAGCGGGGTCTACAATGAGCAGTTCTTC. Its translation is CSVEDSRTSGVYNEQFF.

The chain has TRBV12-5 and TRBJ2-1; the match to TRBD2 covers 11 bases. After removal of 5 bases from V and 4 bases from J, the junction contained 4 bases not matched to a gene. CDR1 LGHNT and CDR2 FRNRAP come from the germline V gene. CDR3 size: 15 residues. In nucleotides, the CDR3 is TGTGCTAGTGGTCTGGGGACTAGCGGATACAATGAGCAGTTCTTC. Protein product: CASGLGTSGYNEQFF. The full variable domain, completed using reference TRBV12-5 and TRBJ2-1, is DARVTQTPRHKVTEMGQEVTMRCQPILGHNTVFWYRQTMMQGLELLAYFRNRAPLDDSGMPKDRFSAEMPDATLATLKIQPSEPRDSAVYFCASGLGTSGYNEQFFGPGTRLTVL.